The sequence of this T cell receptor (beta chain) was determined in a study of radiation and T cells in renal cell carcinoma. Study-wide points: In blood, top tumor clones expanded by 2 weeks, shrinking by 4.

Details on this clone: Antigen unknown.

This sample's time point: baseline pretreatment blood. Sample treatment: 15 Gy SBRT to primary tumor, nephrectomy 4 weeks later. This renal cell carcinoma was of the clear cell type. The germline V gene encodes CDR1 MDHEN and CDR2 SYDVKM. Trimming cost V 3 bases and J 11 bases, with 25 bases left between them. The CDR3 consists of 16 residues. Produced via immunoSEQ multiplex PCR; TCRdb's table is partial and in-frame only. The sample records approximately 150,000 clones, around four fifths being singletons. This chain links TRBV28 with TRBJ1-1, with D tentatively TRBD1 (5 bases). Specimen: blood, collected from a patient whose treatment included radiotherapy and nephrectomy. The origin of this receptor is a woman aged 45-65 years with renal cell carcinoma. In DNA, the CDR3 is TGTGCCAGCAGTTTTTTCGAAACTTTGGCCCACCGGGGGGCTTTCTTT. Its protein is CASSFFETLAHRGAFF.